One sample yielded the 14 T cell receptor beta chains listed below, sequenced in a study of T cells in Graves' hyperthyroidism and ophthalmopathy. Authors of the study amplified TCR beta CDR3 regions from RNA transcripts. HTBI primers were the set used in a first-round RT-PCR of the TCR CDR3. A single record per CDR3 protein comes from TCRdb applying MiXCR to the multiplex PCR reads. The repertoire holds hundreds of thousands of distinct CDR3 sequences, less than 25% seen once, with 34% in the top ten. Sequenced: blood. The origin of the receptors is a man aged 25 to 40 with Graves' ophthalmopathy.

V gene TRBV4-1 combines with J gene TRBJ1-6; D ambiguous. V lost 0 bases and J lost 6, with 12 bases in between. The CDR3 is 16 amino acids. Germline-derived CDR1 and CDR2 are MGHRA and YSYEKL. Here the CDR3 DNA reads TGCGCCAGCAGCCAAGATCCGGGCATTGGTAATTCACCCCTCCACTTT. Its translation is CASSQDPGIGNSPLHF.

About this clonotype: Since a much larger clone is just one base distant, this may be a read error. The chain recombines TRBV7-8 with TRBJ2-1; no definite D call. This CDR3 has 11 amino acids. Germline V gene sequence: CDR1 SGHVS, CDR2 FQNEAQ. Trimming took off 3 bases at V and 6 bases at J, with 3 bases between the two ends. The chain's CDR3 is CASSFSNEQFF. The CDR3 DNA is TGTGCCAGCAGCTTCTCCAATGAGCAGTTCTTC. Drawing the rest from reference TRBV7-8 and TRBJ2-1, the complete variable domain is GAGVSQSPRYKVAKRGQDVALRCDPISGHVSLFWYQQALGQGPEFLTYFQNEAQLDKSGLPSDRFFAERPEGSVSTLKIQRTQQEDSAVYLCASSFSNEQFFGPGTRLTVL.

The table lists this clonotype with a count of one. The CDR3 coding sequence is TGTGCCACCTACGGACACGTTGACGAGGGTTCCTACAATGAGCAGTTCTTC. Translation gives CATYGHVDEGSYNEQFF. The chain employs TRBV6-2 or TRBV6-3 and TRBJ2-1; the D gene could be TRBD1 or TRBD2 (5 bases each). The CDR3 length is 17 residues. Trimming removed 10 bases from V and 1 base from J, with 23 bases in between. Germline assignment: CDR1 MNHEY and CDR2 SVGEGT.

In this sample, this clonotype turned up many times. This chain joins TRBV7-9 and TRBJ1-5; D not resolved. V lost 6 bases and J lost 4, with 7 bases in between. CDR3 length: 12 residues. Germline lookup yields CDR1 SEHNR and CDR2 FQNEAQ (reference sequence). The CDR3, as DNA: TGTGCCAGCAGTTTGGGTAATCAGCCCCAGCATTTT. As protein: CASSLGNQPQHF.

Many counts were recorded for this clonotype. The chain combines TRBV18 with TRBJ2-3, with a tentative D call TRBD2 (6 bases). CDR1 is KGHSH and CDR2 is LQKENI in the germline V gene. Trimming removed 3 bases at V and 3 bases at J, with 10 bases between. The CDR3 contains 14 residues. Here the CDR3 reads CASSPPGVTDTQYF. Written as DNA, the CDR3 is TGTGCCAGCTCACCCCCGGGAGTAACAGATACGCAGTATTTT. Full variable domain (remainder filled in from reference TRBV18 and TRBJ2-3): NAGVMQNPRHLVRRRGQEARLRCSPMKGHSHVYWYRQLPEEGLKFMVYLQKENIIDESGMPKERFSAEFPKEGPSILRIQQVVRGDSAAYFCASSPPGVTDTQYFGPGTRLTVL.

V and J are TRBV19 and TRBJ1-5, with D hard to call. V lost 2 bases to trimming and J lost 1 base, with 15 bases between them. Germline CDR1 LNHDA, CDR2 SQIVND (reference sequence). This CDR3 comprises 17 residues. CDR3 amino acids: CASSIPPQRWSNQPQHF. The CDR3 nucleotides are TGTGCCAGTAGTATACCCCCTCAACGGTGGAGCAATCAGCCCCAGCATTTT. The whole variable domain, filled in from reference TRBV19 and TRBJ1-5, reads DGGITQSPKYLFRKEGQNVTLSCEQNLNHDAMYWYRQDPGQGLRLIYYSQIVNDFQKGDIAEGYSVSREKKESFPLTVTSAQKNPTAFYLCASSIPPQRWSNQPQHFGDGTRLSIL.

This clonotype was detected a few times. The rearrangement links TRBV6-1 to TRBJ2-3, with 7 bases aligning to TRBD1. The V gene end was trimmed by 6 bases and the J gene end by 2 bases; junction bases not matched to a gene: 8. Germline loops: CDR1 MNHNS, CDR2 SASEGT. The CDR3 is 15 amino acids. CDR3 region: CASSRQGWFTDTQYF. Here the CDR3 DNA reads TGTGCCAGCAGCCGACAGGGTTGGTTCACAGATACGCAGTATTTT.

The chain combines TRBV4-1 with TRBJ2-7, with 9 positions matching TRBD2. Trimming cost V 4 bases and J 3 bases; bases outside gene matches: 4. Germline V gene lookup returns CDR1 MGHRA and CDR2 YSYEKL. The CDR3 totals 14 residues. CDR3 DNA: TGCGCCAGCAGCCCTAGCGGGATTGACTACGAGCAGTACTTC. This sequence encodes CASSPSGIDYEQYF.

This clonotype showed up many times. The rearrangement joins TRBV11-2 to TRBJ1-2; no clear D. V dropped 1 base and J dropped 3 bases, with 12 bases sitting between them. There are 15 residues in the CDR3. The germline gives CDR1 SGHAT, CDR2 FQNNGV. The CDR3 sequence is CASSLVAQPYYGYTF. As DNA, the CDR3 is TGTGCCAGCAGCTTAGTAGCCCAGCCATACTATGGCTACACCTTC.

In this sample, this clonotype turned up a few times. CDR3 region: CASSGLAGTWTGELFF. The CDR3, as DNA: TGTGCCAGCAGTGGACTAGCGGGAACGTGGACCGGGGAGCTGTTTTTT. This chain connects TRBV28 to TRBJ2-2; 12 bases are shared with TRBD2. CDR3 length equals 16 residues. CDR1 is MDHEN and CDR2 is SYDVKM in the germline V gene. J lost 5 bases, V lost 5 bases, and 6 bases had no gene match.

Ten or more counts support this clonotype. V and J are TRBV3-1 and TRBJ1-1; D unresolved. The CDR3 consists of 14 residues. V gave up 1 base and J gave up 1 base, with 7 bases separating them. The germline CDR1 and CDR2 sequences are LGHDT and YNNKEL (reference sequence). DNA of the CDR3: TGTGCCAGCAGCCAAGTCGAGGGGAACACTGAAGCTTTCTTT. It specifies CASSQVEGNTEAFF.

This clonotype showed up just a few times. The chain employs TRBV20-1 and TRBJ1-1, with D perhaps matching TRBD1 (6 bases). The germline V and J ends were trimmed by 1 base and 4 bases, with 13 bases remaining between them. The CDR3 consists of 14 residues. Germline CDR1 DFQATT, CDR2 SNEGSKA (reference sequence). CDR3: CSARVGGVGTEAFF. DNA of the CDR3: TGCAGTGCTAGAGTCGGGGGCGTGGGCACTGAAGCTTTCTTT.

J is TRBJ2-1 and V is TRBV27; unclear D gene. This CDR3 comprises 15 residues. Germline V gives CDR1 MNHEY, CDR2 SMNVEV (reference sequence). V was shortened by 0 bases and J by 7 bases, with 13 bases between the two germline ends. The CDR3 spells CASSLSKSVGNEQFF. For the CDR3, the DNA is TGTGCCAGCAGTTTATCGAAGTCCGTGGGGAATGAGCAGTTCTTC.

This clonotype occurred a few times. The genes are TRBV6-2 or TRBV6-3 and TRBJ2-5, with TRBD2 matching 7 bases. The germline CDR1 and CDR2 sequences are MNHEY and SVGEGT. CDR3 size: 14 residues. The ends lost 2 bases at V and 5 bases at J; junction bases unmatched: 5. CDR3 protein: CASSYRWGGETQYF. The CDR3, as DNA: TGTGCCAGCAGTTACAGGTGGGGAGGGGAGACCCAGTACTTC.